Below are 25 T cell receptor beta chains sequenced from a single sample in a study of blood T cell repertoires in COVID-19 (dated by TCRdb to the early 2020s). Preparation of the library involved the immunoSEQ multiplex PCR assay. TCRdb's version of the immuneACCESS table is confined to in-frame rearrangements and falls short of the full clone set. An unresolved V gene accounts for under half of the shortfall where checked; the remainder is of unknown origin. The sample table lists a few hundred thousand clones, nearly 90% of them with a count of one. The ten largest account for 2.1% of the sample. The sequenced material came from peripheral blood. All receptors derive from a woman aged 60 to 75 with COVID-19, enrolled during active disease.

The chain uses TRBV19 and TRBJ2-1, with 7 bases fitting TRBD1. Per the germline V gene, CDR1 is LNHDA and CDR2 is SQIVND (reference sequence). The V segment lost 6 bases and the J segment 4 bases; nucleotides outside the gene matches: 12. The CDR3 runs to 16 residues. CDR3 DNA sequence: TGTGCCAGTAGACCCCGGGGACAGATGAAGTACAATGAGCAGTTCTTC. Encoded protein: CASRPRGQMKYNEQFF.

V gene TRBV21-1 combines with J gene TRBJ2-7; TRBD1, as called in the table, went unchecked against the DNA. TRBV21-1 is recorded as a pseudogene. The CDR3 has 15 amino acids. The CDR3 DNA reads TGTGCCAGCAGCATCCCGGGACAGGGTGGCCACGAGCAGTACTTC. This codes for CASSIPGQGGHEQYF.

This chain uses TRBV5-1 with TRBJ2-5; no firm D call. The germline V gene has CDR1 SGHRS and CDR2 YFSETQ. The CDR3 consists of 14 residues. V shed 2 bases and J shed 5 bases, with 13 bases lying between them. This CDR3 reads CASSFGLSEETQYF. The DNA of the CDR3 is TGCGCCAGCAGCTTCGGTCTATCGGAGGAGACCCAGTACTTC.

This clone was seen only once. V is TRBV5-1 and J is TRBJ2-1, with 13 positions matching TRBD2. V shed 0 bases, J shed 8 bases, and the junction held 5 bases outside the gene matches. Germline CDR1 reads SGHRS; CDR2 reads YFSETQ. CDR3 length: 16 residues. The CDR3 is CASSLATSGGADEQFF. The DNA for the CDR3 is TGCGCCAGCAGCTTGGCCACTAGCGGGGGGGCAGATGAGCAGTTCTTC.

The J gene is TRBJ1-3, the V gene TRBV6-5, with D uncertain. Germline CDR1 MNHEY, CDR2 SVGAGI. The CDR3 contains 11 residues. V lost 6 bases to trimming and J lost 9 bases, with 9 bases between them. CDR3 protein: CASSVERTIYF. The CDR3 DNA follows: TGTGCCAGCAGCGTAGAACGCACCATATATTTT.

The genes are TRBV2 and TRBJ1-6; the D gene is possibly TRBD1 (6 bases). Trimming shortened V by 8 bases and J by 8 bases, and 13 bases separated the two germline ends. Germline-derived CDR1 and CDR2 are SNHLY and FYNNEI. This CDR3 is 13 amino acids long. CDR3 DNA: TGTGCCAGCCGTGCGGACAGAGATTCACCCCTCCACTTT. Translated: CASRADRDSPLHF.

The rearrangement links TRBV2 to TRBJ1-2; 7 bases fit TRBD1. CDR1 is SNHLY, CDR2 FYNNEI, per germline. This CDR3 contains 14 residues. After removal of 7 bases from V and 7 bases from J, the junction contained 12 bases not matched to a gene. For the CDR3, the DNA is TGTGCCAGCATTTCTGACAGGGATCTCTCTGGCTACACCTTC. Its protein is CASISDRDLSGYTF.

This chain joins TRBV4-1 and TRBJ2-1; D gene ambiguous. Per the germline V gene, CDR1 is MGHRA and CDR2 is YSYEKL. This CDR3 is built from 14 residues. V gave up 2 bases and J gave up 3 bases, with 8 bases separating them. For the CDR3, the DNA is TGCGCCAGCAGCCAATCCCCCATCTACAATGAGCAGTTCTTC. Translating it yields CASSQSPIYNEQFF.

The rearrangement links TRBV20-1 to TRBJ2-1, with TRBD2 matching 9 bases. Germline assignment: CDR1 DFQATT and CDR2 SNEGSKA (reference sequence). Trimming cost V 3 bases and J 7 bases; bases outside gene matches: 10. This CDR3 is 15 amino acids long. As DNA, the CDR3 is TGCAGTGCTAGTAGCGTCGCGGGGGGGTTAAATGAGCAGTTCTTC. It codes for CSASSVAGGLNEQFF.

The table lists this clone with a count of one. J is TRBJ1-6 and V is TRBV4-2; perhaps TRBD1 as D (5 bases). Trimming removed 1 base at V and 7 bases at J, with 11 bases between. CDR1 is LGHNA and CDR2 is YNFKEQ in the germline V gene. The CDR3 sequence is 15 residues long. In DNA form, the CDR3 reads TGTGCCAGCAGCCAAGTGGACAAACTAAATTCACCCCTCCACTTT. It codes for CASSQVDKLNSPLHF.

To note about this clone: At one boundary the junction diverges from the germline segment, which might be a read error. The chain joins TRBV18 to TRBJ1-2; D gene ambiguous. CDR1 and CDR2 from the germline V gene are KGHSH and LQKENI. This CDR3 has 13 residues. The CDR3 bases are TGTGCCAGCTCACCAGGTGCTAACTATGACTACACCTTC. Translated: CASSPGANYDYTF.

The chain couples TRBV5-1 to TRBJ1-1; 10 positions match TRBD1. Germline loops: CDR1 SGHRS, CDR2 YFSETQ. The V gene end was trimmed by 3 bases and the J gene end by 6 bases; junction bases not matched to a gene: 8. The CDR3 is made up of 15 amino acids. The CDR3 sequence: CASSSTGGGLSEAFF. CDR3 DNA: TGCGCCAGCAGCTCGACAGGGGGCGGGCTATCTGAAGCTTTCTTT.

The J gene is TRBJ1-1, the V gene TRBV5-1; the match to TRBD1 covers 9 bases. The germline gives CDR1 SGHRS, CDR2 YFSETQ. The CDR3 sequence is 13 residues long. V lost 4 bases, J lost 11 bases, and 9 bases stayed unmatched. The CDR3 DNA reads TGCGCCAGCAGCCACCCGGGACAGGGAGAGGCTTTCTTT. Residues: CASSHPGQGEAFF.

V and J are TRBV4-2 and TRBJ2-1; TRBD2 matches at 10 bases. This CDR3 is 17 amino acids long. Germline loops: CDR1 LGHNA, CDR2 YNFKEQ. With V trimmed by 7 bases and J by 4 bases, 13 bases remained unmatched. In nucleotides, the CDR3 is TGTGCCAGCACCCCGGGTAGCGGGGGGATCGAGTACAATGAGCAGTTCTTC. This sequence encodes CASTPGSGGIEYNEQFF.

The rearrangement joins TRBV9 to TRBJ2-1, with D possibly being TRBD1 (6 bases). The length of the CDR3 is 15 residues. Germline assignment: CDR1 SGDLS and CDR2 YYNGEE. Trimming shortened V by 4 bases and J by 2 bases, and 13 bases separated the two germline ends. CDR3 region: CASSMTGLTYNEQFF. The CDR3, as DNA: TGTGCCAGCAGCATGACAGGACTTACCTACAATGAGCAGTTCTTC.

The rearrangement links TRBV3-1 (or the pseudogene TRBV3-2) to TRBJ2-2; D may be TRBD1 (5 bases). With 1 base removed from V and 7 bases from J, the gap between germline ends came to 10 bases. The germline V gene encodes CDR1 LGHDT and CDR2 YNNKEL (reference sequence). This CDR3 is built from 14 residues. The CDR3 spells CASSQGTIHGELFF. CDR3 nucleotides: TGTGCCAGCAGCCAAGGGACAATACACGGGGAGCTGTTTTTT.

V usage is TRBV11-2 and J usage is TRBJ2-7, with 12 bases fitting TRBD2. The CDR3 length is 17 residues. Per germline, CDR1 SGHAT and CDR2 FQNNGV. Unmatched junction bases numbered 4, after V lost 1 base and J lost 0 bases. In DNA, the CDR3 is TGTGCCAGCAGCTTAGCACTAGCGGGGGGCCTCTCCTACGAGCAGTACTTC. Amino acids: CASSLALAGGLSYEQYF.

The rearrangement uses TRBV7-6 and TRBJ1-4, with TRBD1 matching 10 bases. Germline loops: CDR1 SGHVS, CDR2 FNYEAQ. The CDR3 extends over 15 amino acids. With V trimmed by 2 bases and J by 8 bases, 5 bases remained unmatched. The CDR3 loop is CASSLRTGGTEKLFF. The DNA of the CDR3 is TGTGCCAGCAGCTTAAGGACAGGGGGGACCGAAAAACTGTTTTTT.

The chain links TRBV12-5 to TRBJ1-1; TRBD1 might be the D (5 bases). Germline V gives CDR1 LGHNT, CDR2 FRNRAP. V lost 1 base to trimming and J lost 9 bases, with 9 bases between them. CDR3 length: 12 amino acids. The CDR3 nucleotides are TGTGCTAGTGGTTTGGAGCCAGGGCAAGCTTTCTTT. Residues: CASGLEPGQAFF.

The rearrangement uses TRBV5-4 and TRBJ1-4; tentative D call: TRBD1 (6 bases). This CDR3 is 13 amino acids long. CDR1 and CDR2 (germline): SGHNT, YYREEE (reference sequence). V was shortened by 7 bases and J by 2 bases, with 9 bases between the two germline ends. The CDR3 protein is CASRRGTNEKLFF. CDR3 DNA: TGTGCCAGCCGAAGGGGGACTAATGAAAAACTGTTTTTT.

This clone occurred a few times. CDR3 nucleotides: TGTGCCAGCAGTTACCTCGGGGGGGGCTACACCTTC. Translated, it gives CASSYLGGGYTF. J is TRBJ1-2 and V is TRBV6-5; perhaps TRBD1 as D (5 bases). V lost 2 bases to trimming and J lost 8 bases, with 9 bases between them. Germline loops: CDR1 MNHEY, CDR2 SVGAGI. The CDR3 is 12 residues long.

V and J are TRBV3-1 (or the pseudogene TRBV3-2) and TRBJ2-3; 7 bases align to TRBD2. This CDR3 contains 16 residues. CDR1 is LGHDT, CDR2 YNNKEL, per germline (reference sequence). V shed 1 base, J shed 7 bases, and the junction held 11 bases outside the gene matches. CDR3 in DNA: TGTGCCAGCAGCCAAGGTCCAGCGGGGATTTTGAATACGCAGTATTTT. Protein sequence: CASSQGPAGILNTQYF.

A few counts support this clone. The chain uses TRBV3-1 (or the pseudogene TRBV3-2) and TRBJ1-1; 7 nucleotides line up with TRBD1. Per the germline V gene, CDR1 is LGHDT and CDR2 is YNNKEL (reference sequence). This CDR3 has 15 amino acids. J was trimmed by 5 bases and V by 3 bases; bases with no gene match: 9. The CDR3 spells CASSQRDSQITEAFF. DNA of the CDR3: TGTGCCAGCAGCCAGCGGGACAGCCAAATTACTGAAGCTTTCTTT.

This clone was seen a few times. The rearrangement uses TRBV19 and TRBJ1-5, with D possibly being TRBD1 (5 bases). The CDR3 loop spans 14 amino acids. Looked up from germline, CDR1 is LNHDA and CDR2 is SQIVND (reference sequence). Trimming removed 4 bases from V and 2 bases from J, with 9 bases in between. The CDR3, as DNA: TGTGCCAGTAGTAAGGCGGGGGGCAATCAGCCCCAGCATTTT. Translated, it gives CASSKAGGNQPQHF.

The J gene is TRBJ1-1, the V gene TRBV5-6, with 7 bases lining up with TRBD1. After removal of 2 bases from V and 7 bases from J, the junction contained 8 bases not matched to a gene. CDR3 length: 14 residues. Germline-derived CDR1 and CDR2 are SGHDT and YYEEEE. The CDR3 DNA follows: TGTGCCAGCAGCTTACTACAGGGGACCGTTGAAGCTTTCTTT. It specifies CASSLLQGTVEAFF.